A selection of T cell receptor beta chains follows, all from one sample in a study of blood T cell repertoires in COVID-19. Clones were read by immunoSEQ multiplex PCR, and TCRdb kept only the in-frame ones, dropping some. The repertoire has tens of thousands of clones, under 95% of them found once; the top ten carry around 1.5%. The sequencing sample was made of peripheral blood. Every receptor here comes from a human donor in a cohort sampled during active COVID-19. Each CDR3 is given with its conserved first and last residue. D genes are given only for firm matches. Not all rows give a size; the values are once, few, many and, for expanded clones, a class.

J | D | size | V | DNA | CDR3
TRBJ1-1 | NA | NA | TRBV6-5 | TGTGCCAGCAGTTATGGAGGGCGTGGGACTGAAGCTTTCTTT | CASSYGGRGTEAFF
TRBJ2-5 | NA | NA | TRBV5-1 | TGCGCCAGCAGCCGCGCTCAGGGGGACTTGAGGACCCAGTACTTC | CASSRAQGDLRTQYF
TRBJ1-2 | TRBD1 | NA | TRBV10-3 | TGTGCCATCAGTGCCTCAGGGGGCTACGGCTACACCTTC | CAISASGGYGYTF
TRBJ2-1 | TRBD2 | NA | TRBV11-2 | TGTGCCAGCAGTCGTAGGACTAGCGGGACAGATGAGCAGTTCTTC | CASSRRTSGTDEQFF
TRBJ1-4 | NA | NA | TRBV28 | TGTGCCAGCAGTTTATGGGACAGCCTAAATGAAAAACTGTTTTTT | CASSLWDSLNEKLFF
TRBJ2-2 | NA | NA | TRBV29-1 | TGCAGCGTATGGGGCTACACCGGGGAGCTGTTTTTT | CSVWGYTGELFF
TRBJ2-1 | TRBD2 | NA | TRBV9 | TGTGCCAGCAGCCTTCTGGGCGGGAGCTCCCCCAGTGAGCAGTTCTTC | CASSLLGGSSPSEQFF
TRBJ2-4 | NA | NA | TRBV21-1 | TGTGCCAGCAGTCCCCTCCCAGGGGGCCAGAACATTCAGTACTTC | CASSPLPGGQNIQYF
TRBJ2-7 | NA | NA | TRBV10-1 | TGCGCCAGCAGTGATCCAGGATCCACCTACGAGCAGTACTTC | CASSDPGSTYEQYF
TRBJ2-1 | TRBD2 | NA | TRBV12-5 | TGTGCTAGTGGTTTATCCGGGACTAGCGGGAGCAATGAGCAGTTCTTC | CASGLSGTSGSNEQFF
TRBJ1-1 | NA | NA | TRBV4-1 | TGCGCCAGCAGCCAAGTTCTAGCGGTAGATGAAGCTTTCTTT | CASSQVLAVDEAFF
TRBJ2-5 | NA | NA | TRBV5-5 | TGTGCCAGCAGCTTCACAGAAGAGACCCAGTACTTC | CASSFTEETQYF
TRBJ2-7 | NA | few | TRBV4-3 | TGCGCCAGCAGCCAAGATAACGGGGCCTACGAGCAGTACTTC | CASSQDNGAYEQYF
TRBJ2-7 | NA | NA | TRBV6-2/TRBV6-3 | TGTGCCAGCAGTTACTCGATAAGAACTGTCTACGAGCAGTACTTC | CASSYSIRTVYEQYF
TRBJ1-2 | TRBD1 | NA | TRBV19 | TGTGCCAGTAGTTCGCGGACAGGGGGCTATGGCTACACCTTC | CASSSRTGGYGYTF
TRBJ2-7 | NA | NA | TRBV5-1 | TGCGCCAGCAGCCCCGGGACTCCTTCCTACGAGCAGTACTTC | CASSPGTPSYEQYF
TRBJ2-3 | TRBD2 | NA | TRBV3-1/TRBV3-2 | TGTGCCAGCAGCCAAGGCCTCCCTAGCGGGCCTAGCACAGATACGCAGTATTTT | CASSQGLPSGPSTDTQYF
TRBJ2-1 | TRBD2 | NA | TRBV15 | TGTGCCACCAGCAGAGCCGGGACTAGCGGGAGATACAATGAGCAGTTCTTC | CATSRAGTSGRYNEQFF
TRBJ2-7 | TRBD2 | NA | TRBV11-2 | TGTGCCAGCAGCCATTCGACGGGGACTAGCGACTACGAGCAGTACTTC | CASSHSTGTSDYEQYF
TRBJ2-7 | NA | once | TRBV6-2/TRBV6-3 | TGTGCCAGCAGCCGGGTTAGCACCTACGAGCAGTACTTC | CASSRVSTYEQYF
TRBJ2-1 | TRBD2 | NA | TRBV4-1 | TGCGCCAGCAGCCAAGGGGCCGGACTAGCGGGAGTCTTTGAGCAGTTCTTC | CASSQGAGLAGVFEQFF
TRBJ2-1 | TRBD2 | NA | TRBV7-2 | TGTGCCAGCAGCTTAGAAGGGCTAGCGGGAGGGTACAATGAGCAGTTCTTC | CASSLEGLAGGYNEQFF
TRBJ1-2 | NA | once | TRBV11-2 | TGTGCCAGCAGCTACGGGACTGCGAGCGGCTACACCTTC | CASSYGTASGYTF
TRBJ2-3 | NA | NA | TRBV29-1 | TGCAGCGTTGTTAGGGGGAGAACAGATACGCAGTATTTT | CSVVRGRTDTQYF
TRBJ2-2 | NA | NA | TRBV11-3 | TGTGCCAGCAGCGGGAGCGGACGGACCGGGGAGCTGTTTTTT | CASSGSGRTGELFF
TRBJ2-7 | TRBD1 | NA | TRBV6-6 | TGTGCCAGCAGGGACCACGGGACAGCCGGAGCCTACGAGCAGTACTTC | CASRDHGTAGAYEQYF
TRBJ2-6 | TRBD2 | NA | TRBV7-2 | TGTGCCAGCAGCCCCCGGACTAGCGGGAACTCTGGGGCCAACGTCCTGACTTTC | CASSPRTSGNSGANVLTF
TRBJ2-7 | TRBD2 | NA | TRBV9 | TGTGCCAGCAGCACCGCCGGGACTAGCGCCTACGAGCAGTACTTC | CASSTAGTSAYEQYF
TRBJ1-6 | NA | NA | TRBV3-1/TRBV3-2 | TGTGCCAGCAGCCAAGATCTGGGGCAGGAGGGAGGTTCACCCCTCCACTTT | CASSQDLGQEGGSPLHF
TRBJ2-7 | TRBD1 | NA | TRBV6-5 | TGTGCCGGTACCGGGACAGGGACCTACGAGCAGTACTTC | CAGTGTGTYEQYF
TRBJ2-1 | TRBD2 | NA | TRBV7-3 | TGTGCCAGCAGCCTGATGAGCGGGAGGGACAATGAGCAGTTCTTC | CASSLMSGRDNEQFF
TRBJ2-1 | TRBD2 | NA | TRBV11-3 | TGTGCCAGCAGCCAGGGTGGGGCGGGAGGACCTAACAATGAGCAGTTCTTC | CASSQGGAGGPNNEQFF
TRBJ2-7 | TRBD2 | NA | TRBV5-5 | TGTGCCAGCAGCTTGGGGCAGCGGGACTACGAGCAGTACTTC | CASSLGQRDYEQYF
TRBJ2-7 | NA | NA | TRBV5-4 | TGTGCCAGCAGCTTGGCCAGGGAGCAGTACTTC | CASSLAREQYF
TRBJ1-6 | NA | NA | TRBV2 | TGTGCCAGCAGGGCTTCCGGCGGCCAAGGCAAGGGGCAACACTTT | CASRASGGQGKGQHF
TRBJ1-6 | NA | NA | TRBV5-8 | TGTGCCAGCAGCGCCGGGACCGGGACACAGGGAAATTCACCCCTCCACTTT | CASSAGTGTQGNSPLHF
TRBJ2-5 | NA | NA | TRBV19 | TGTGCCAGTAGTACCACCAGCGGGTTCCAAGAGACCCAGTACTTC | CASSTTSGFQETQYF
TRBJ2-3 | TRBD1 | NA | TRBV2 | TGTGCCAGCAGCCTCGGACAGGGCGTAAATACGCAGTATTTT | CASSLGQGVNTQYF
TRBJ2-3 | NA | NA | TRBV18 | TGTGCCAGCTCCCCCGAGAGCACAGATACGCAGTATTTT | CASSPESTDTQYF